The 26 T cell receptor beta chains reported below all come from one sample, sequenced in a study of beta chain features in type 1 diabetes. No antigen has been identified for these receptors. Study-level results: Type 1 diabetes patients had moderately but significantly shorter TCRB CDR3s in all four CD4+ subsets.

The entirety of the isolated RNA underwent reverse transcription, so expressed TCRB transcripts were sequenced. TCRdb's table, derived via immunoSEQ multiplex PCR, lists solely in-frame clones and lacks some. The sample contains about 230,000 clones, roughly 17% of which appear only once. The sequenced material came from naive CD4+ T cells from blood. The receptors derive from a man under 40 with type 1 diabetes.

This clone was picked up a small number of times. The chain recombines TRBV28 with TRBJ2-7; TRBD1 aligns across 9 bases. Germline-derived CDR1 and CDR2 are MDHEN and SYDVKM. J lost 2 bases, V lost 2 bases, and 4 bases had no gene match. The CDR3 totals 15 residues. CDR3 nucleotide sequence: TGTGCCAGCAGTTTAGAAGGGACAGGGACCTACGAGCAGTACTTC. Protein product: CASSLEGTGTYEQYF.

Comment on this clone: Other DNA variants within this sample encode the same CDR3. J is TRBJ2-1 and V is TRBV29-1, with 10 positions matching TRBD2. V lost 4 bases to trimming and J lost 3 bases; unmatched junction nucleotides: 3. CDR3 length: 14 residues. The germline V gene has CDR1 SQVTM and CDR2 ANQGSEA. The CDR3 here is CSVGRTSGYNEQFF. CDR3 sequence (DNA): TGCAGCGTTGGGAGGACTAGCGGCTACAATGAGCAGTTCTTC.

V usage is TRBV5-1 and J usage is TRBJ2-7; 9 nucleotides agree with TRBD2. The germline V gene encodes CDR1 SGHRS and CDR2 YFSETQ. The CDR3 runs to 15 residues. V trimming: 3 bases; J trimming: 5 bases; junction bases outside the gene matches: 9. The CDR3 nucleotides are TGCGCCAGCAGCTGGACCTTAGCGGGAGTAAACGAGCAGTACTTC. This sequence encodes CASSWTLAGVNEQYF.

This clone occurred a few times. The rearrangement links TRBV28 to TRBJ2-7, with 8 nucleotides matching TRBD1. The V segment lost 4 bases and the J segment 0 bases; nucleotides outside the gene matches: 5. The CDR3 extends over 15 amino acids. CDR1 is MDHEN and CDR2 is SYDVKM in the germline V gene. As DNA, the CDR3 is TGTGCCAGCAGTTCCACAGGGGGAATCTCCTACGAGCAGTACTTC. Amino acid sequence: CASSSTGGISYEQYF.

This CDR3 is CASSLGGREGYGYTF. The CDR3 DNA follows: TGTGCCAGCAGCTTAGGTGGGCGGGAGGGCTATGGCTACACCTTC. The V gene is TRBV7-8, the J gene TRBJ1-2; D remains ambiguous. Germline CDR1 reads SGHVS; CDR2 reads FQNEAQ. Trimming cost V 1 base and J 4 bases, with 13 bases left between them. The CDR3 is made up of 15 amino acids.

This clone has only a few counts. The CDR3 loop reads CASRTEGETQYF. DNA of the CDR3: TGTGCCAGCAGGACAGAAGGGGAGACCCAGTACTTC. The chain carries TRBV11-2 and TRBJ2-5; a weak D match, TRBD1 (5 bases). Per the germline V gene, CDR1 is SGHAT and CDR2 is FQNNGV. This CDR3 has 12 amino acids. Trimming removed 6 bases at V and 5 bases at J, with 10 bases between. Looking up the rest from reference TRBV11-2 and TRBJ2-5 gives the full variable domain: EAGVAQSPRYKIIEKRQSVAFWCNPISGHATLYWYQQILGQGPKLLIQFQNNGVVDDSQLPKDRFSAERLKGVDSTLKIQPAKLEDSAVYLCASRTEGETQYFGPGTRLLVL.

This chain links TRBV5-1 with TRBJ1-2; D call uncertain. Germline-derived CDR1 and CDR2 are SGHRS and YFSETQ. V lost 0 bases to trimming and J lost 7 bases, with 7 bases between them. The CDR3 has 12 amino acids. The CDR3 loop reads CASSLERAGYTF. The CDR3 coding sequence is TGCGCCAGCAGCTTGGAAAGGGCTGGCTACACCTTC.

This clone was found a few times. V gene TRBV19 combines with J gene TRBJ2-4; maybe TRBD2 (5 bases). Per the germline V gene, CDR1 is LNHDA and CDR2 is SQIVND (reference sequence). The CDR3 runs 12 residues. V lost 7 bases and J 6 bases, leaving 10 bases between the germline ends. CDR3 sequence: CASNGGGNIQYF. The CDR3 DNA reads TGTGCCAGTAACGGTGGAGGAAACATTCAGTACTTC.

This clone has just a few counts. The chain is built from TRBV25-1 and TRBJ2-7, with D possibly being TRBD2 (5 bases). V was trimmed by 3 bases and J by 6 bases, leaving 21 bases between them. This CDR3 has 16 residues. From germline, CDR1 is MGHDK and CDR2 SYGVNS. The DNA for the CDR3 is TGTGCCAGCAGTGAGAGTTACCGGGATGAACCTACCGAGCAGTACTTC. As protein: CASSESYRDEPTEQYF.

This clone turned up a few times. The chain combines TRBV30 with TRBJ1-1; D gene unclear. Germline lookup yields CDR1 GTSNPN and CDR2 SVGIG (reference sequence). Trimming cost V 0 bases and J 3 bases, with 8 bases left between them. The CDR3 is 13 amino acids. The CDR3 here is CAWSVRWDTEAFF. The CDR3, as DNA: TGTGCCTGGAGTGTACGATGGGACACTGAAGCTTTCTTT.

Only a few counts were recorded for this clone. The chain uses TRBV7-3 and TRBJ1-2; D remains unclear. V lost 8 bases to trimming and J lost 2 bases, with 6 bases between them. The CDR3 totals 11 residues. CDR1 is SGHTA, CDR2 FQGTGA, per germline. CDR3 protein: CASGQNYGYTF. The CDR3 DNA follows: TGTGCCAGCGGGCAGAACTATGGCTACACCTTC. The whole variable domain, remainder taken from reference TRBV7-3 and TRBJ1-2, is GAGVSQTPSNKVTEKGKYVELRCDPISGHTALYWYRQSLGQGPEFLIYFQGTGAADDSGLPNDRFFAVRPEGSVSTLKIQRTERGDSAVYLCASGQNYGYTFGSGTRLTVV.

This clone was seen more than once but under ten times. Other DNA sequences from this sample encode an identical CDR3 as well. This sequence joins TRBV30 and TRBJ2-1; D unresolved. The CDR3 runs 11 residues. Germline lookup yields CDR1 GTSNPN and CDR2 SVGIG (reference sequence). V was cut by 3 bases and J by 3 bases, with 3 bases left in between. The CDR3 sequence is CAWSLYNEQFF. CDR3 coding DNA: TGTGCCTGGAGCCTCTACAATGAGCAGTTCTTC.

This clone occurred a few times. This chain connects TRBV13 to TRBJ2-3; no definite D call. Germline V CDR1 and CDR2: PRHDT, FYEKMQ (reference sequence). The CDR3 has 17 residues. Trimming cost V 1 base and J 0 bases, with 14 bases left between them. The CDR3 is CASSLVKFGYSTDTQYF. Here the CDR3 DNA reads TGTGCCAGCAGCTTAGTTAAATTTGGTTACAGCACAGATACGCAGTATTTT.

This clone occurred a few times. The chain recombines TRBV14 with TRBJ2-1; D ambiguous. Germline V CDR1 and CDR2: SGHDN, FVKESK. Trimming stripped 0 bases from V and 3 bases from J, with 12 bases between. The CDR3 sequence is 16 residues long. The CDR3, as DNA: TGTGCCAGCAGCCAAGAGGGCTGGGCCTTCTACAATGAGCAGTTCTTC. Translating it yields CASSQEGWAFYNEQFF.

This clone has more than one count but fewer than ten. CDR3: CAWNRVPGELFF. CDR3 nucleotides: TGTGCCTGGAACCGGGTCCCCGGGGAGCTGTTTTTT. The chain employs TRBV30 and TRBJ2-2; D uncertain. From germline, CDR1 is GTSNPN and CDR2 SVGIG (reference sequence). The CDR3 consists of 12 residues. V was clipped by 4 bases and J by 6 bases, with 9 bases between them.

This chain links TRBV29-1 with TRBJ1-5; D ambiguous. Trimming stripped 5 bases from V and 6 bases from J, with 17 bases between. The CDR3 has 14 amino acids. Germline assignment: CDR1 SQVTM and CDR2 ANQGSEA. CDR3 DNA: TGCAGCGTTCAGGAAAACCAGGCCGGTCAGCCCCAGCATTTT. It codes for CSVQENQAGQPQHF.

This clone was recorded a few times. This chain joins TRBV7-9 and TRBJ2-3; D gene uncertain. This CDR3 comprises 15 residues. Trimming cost V 2 bases and J 1 base, with 10 bases left between them. Germline V gene lookup returns CDR1 SEHNR and CDR2 FQNEAQ (reference sequence). CDR3 DNA: TGTGCCAGCAGCTTAAGCTCCAGTGGCACAGATACGCAGTATTTT. This codes for CASSLSSSGTDTQYF.

The V call is TRBV25-1, the J call TRBJ2-7; D gene uncertain. The CDR3 spans 11 residues. V gave up 6 bases and J gave up 2 bases, with 5 bases separating them. CDR1 MGHDK and CDR2 SYGVNS come from the germline V gene. In DNA, the CDR3 is TGTGCCAGCAGCCTCACCTACGAGCAGTACTTC. Protein sequence: CASSLTYEQYF.

The chain has TRBV29-1 and TRBJ2-1; D not certain. Germline V gene sequence: CDR1 SQVTM, CDR2 ANQGSEA. Trimming removed 3 bases at V and 6 bases at J, with 6 bases between. This CDR3 is built from 11 residues. The chain's CDR3 is CSVEAINEQFF. CDR3 DNA: TGCAGCGTTGAGGCTATCAATGAGCAGTTCTTC.

The chain recombines TRBV4-1 with TRBJ2-7; 7 bases fit TRBD1. CDR3 length: 15 residues. With V trimmed by 4 bases and J by 0 bases, 6 bases remained unmatched. Germline loops: CDR1 MGHRA, CDR2 YSYEKL. In DNA form, the CDR3 reads TGCGCCAGCAGCCGGGATACAGGGGCCTCCTACGAGCAGTACTTC. Its translation: CASSRDTGASYEQYF.

The chain joins TRBV7-7 to TRBJ1-4; unclear D gene. Per the germline V gene, CDR1 is SSHAT and CDR2 is FNYEAQ (reference sequence). The CDR3 extends over 15 amino acids. V shed 1 base and J shed 0 bases, with 6 bases lying between them. CDR3 DNA: TGTGCCAGCAGCTTAGGGGTTGCAACTAATGAAAAACTGTTTTTT. Translation: CASSLGVATNEKLFF. Looking up the rest from reference TRBV7-7 and TRBJ1-4 gives the full variable domain: GAGVSQSPRYKVTKRGQDVTLRCDPISSHATLYWYQQALGQGPEFLTYFNYEAQPDKSGLPSDRFSAERPEGSISTLTIQRTEQRDSAMYRCASSLGVATNEKLFFGSGTQLSVL.

This clone has just a few counts. This chain uses TRBV9 with TRBJ2-5, with 7 bases that match TRBD2. The length of the CDR3 is 15 residues. Trimming at V came to 3 bases and at J to 0 bases, leaving 5 bases not matched to a gene. Germline V lookup: CDR1 SGDLS, CDR2 YYNGEE. CDR3 DNA sequence: TGTGCCAGCAGCGGGATGGGAGGGAACCAAGAGACCCAGTACTTC. Residues: CASSGMGGNQETQYF.

The chain has TRBV20-1 and TRBJ1-2; no definite D call. The CDR3 runs 11 residues. CDR1 DFQATT and CDR2 SNEGSKA come from the germline V gene (reference sequence). V was cut by 0 bases and J by 5 bases, with 4 bases left in between. The CDR3 region is CSARDGYGYTF. In nucleotides, the CDR3 is TGCAGTGCTAGAGATGGTTATGGCTACACCTTC.

The chain recombines TRBV7-9 with TRBJ2-7, with TRBD1 matching 8 bases. The germline V gene encodes CDR1 SEHNR and CDR2 FQNEAQ (reference sequence). V shed 7 bases and J 5 bases; nucleotides not matched to a gene: 4. There are 12 residues in the CDR3. The CDR3 sequence: CASNQGAHEQYF. The CDR3, as DNA: TGTGCCAGCAACCAGGGGGCCCACGAGCAGTACTTC.

The CDR3 coding sequence is TGTGCCAGCAGCAGCGTAGACGGACAGGGCAAATCCTACGAGCAGTACTTC. Protein: CASSSVDGQGKSYEQYF. The rearrangement uses TRBV9 and TRBJ2-7; 8 bases are a match to TRBD1. Germline V CDR1 and CDR2: SGDLS, YYNGEE. V shed 4 bases, J shed 1 base, and the junction held 13 bases outside the gene matches. The length of the CDR3 is 17 residues.

DNA for the CDR3: TGTGCCACCGAGGGGCTAGCCAAAAACATTCAGTACTTC. Its translation: CATEGLAKNIQYF. The rearrangement joins TRBV15 to TRBJ2-4; either TRBD1 or TRBD2 may fit D (5 bases each). V was pared by 8 bases and J by 0 bases, with 8 bases between. Germline V gene data show CDR1 as LNHNV and CDR2 as YYDKDF (reference sequence). The CDR3 contains 13 residues. The full variable domain, its missing parts supplied by reference TRBV15 and TRBJ2-4, is DAMVIQNPRYQVTQFGKPVTLSCSQTLNHNVMYWYQQKSSQAPKLLFHYYDKDFNNEADTPDNFQSRRPNTSFCFLDIRSPGLGDTAMYLCATEGLAKNIQYFGAGTRLSVL.